The rows below give T cell receptor beta chains drawn from one sample of a study of cytomegalovirus exposure and HLA in healthy donors. Assay used: immunoSEQ multiplex PCR; TCRdb lists only in-frame clones, some missing. In the table there are some 100,000 clones, around 74% of which are singletons. Sequencing used PBMCs. The origin of the receptors is a male donor in good health and CMV-seropositive. Both conserved end residues are part of each CDR3. Fields, in order: J gene, clone size, D gene, V gene, CDR3 protein, CDR3 DNA. A D gene is named only where the DNA matches it firmly. The size of a clone is reported for some rows only, either as once, few or many, or as a class for expanded clones.

>TRBJ1-3|NA|NA|TRBV7-7
CASSRSAASSGNTIYF
TGTGCCAGCAGTCGATCAGCGGCGAGCTCTGGAAACACCATATATTTT
>TRBJ2-2|NA|TRBD1|TRBV5-4
CASSYGTGGTGELFF
TGTGCCAGCAGCTATGGGACAGGGGGGACCGGGGAGCTGTTTTTT
>TRBJ2-1|once|TRBD2|TRBV7-8
CASSLGTSGGYNEQFF
TGTGCCAGCAGCTTAGGGACTAGCGGGGGTTACAATGAGCAGTTCTTC
>TRBJ1-1|NA|NA|TRBV2
CASMNSRAFF
TGTGCCAGCATGAACAGCAGGGCTTTCTTT
>TRBJ2-5|once|TRBD2|TRBV7-2
CASSLVAGGRETQYF
TGTGCCAGCAGCCTAGTAGCGGGGGGGCGGGAGACCCAGTACTTC
>TRBJ1-2|many|NA|TRBV5-4
CASRRETNYGYTF
TGTGCCAGCAGGCGTGAGACAAACTATGGCTACACCTTC
>TRBJ2-2|once|TRBD1|TRBV29-1
CSVERGQGTGELFF
TGCAGCGTTGAACGGGGACAGGGGACCGGGGAGCTGTTTTTT
>TRBJ1-2|few|NA|TRBV10-3
CAISESGGDGYTF
TGTGCCATCAGTGAGTCTGGAGGAGATGGCTACACCTTC
>TRBJ1-4|once|NA|TRBV30
CAWSEGATNEKLFF
TGTGCCTGGAGTGAGGGAGCAACTAATGAAAAACTGTTTTTT
>TRBJ2-1|NA|NA|TRBV15
CATSMAGNEQFF
TGTGCCACCAGCATGGCGGGGAATGAGCAGTTCTTC
>TRBJ2-5|NA|NA|TRBV30
CAWSGDYQETQYF
TGTGCCTGGAGTGGGGACTACCAAGAGACCCAGTACTTC
>TRBJ2-2|few|NA|TRBV7-9
CASSLTRAGRLGTGELFF
TGTGCCAGCAGCCTGACCCGCGCAGGGCGTTTGGGAACCGGGGAGCTGTTTTTT
>TRBJ1-1|NA|NA|TRBV28
CASSWAIEAFF
TGTGCCAGCAGTTGGGCGATTGAAGCTTTCTTT
>TRBJ2-2|NA|NA|TRBV5-1
CASSLTAADTNTGELFF
TGCGCCAGCAGCTTGACTGCCGCTGACACGAACACCGGGGAGCTGTTTTTT
>TRBJ1-2|NA|NA|TRBV7-3
CASSLGPGLNYGYTF
TGTGCCAGCAGCTTAGGACCTGGACTGAACTATGGCTACACCTTC
>TRBJ1-2|NA|TRBD1|TRBV28
CASSFEDRVNYGYTF
TGTGCCAGCAGTTTTGAAGACAGGGTTAACTATGGCTACACCTTC
>TRBJ1-1|NA|TRBD1|TRBV11-3
CASSPGGSHNTEAFF
TGTGCCAGCAGCCCAGGGGGCAGTCACAACACTGAAGCTTTCTTT
>TRBJ2-3|NA|TRBD1|TRBV5-1
CASSLGSSTGVNTQYF
TGCGCCAGCAGCTTGGGAAGTTCGACAGGGGTGAATACGCAGTATTTT
>TRBJ1-5|NA|NA|TRBV21-1
CASSKAESGIQPQHF
TGTGCCAGCAGCAAAGCGGAGTCAGGGATTCAGCCCCAGCATTTT
>TRBJ2-5|NA|NA|TRBV2
CASSGGRQETQYF
TGTGCCAGCAGTGGAGGGAGGCAAGAGACCCAGTACTTC
>TRBJ2-2|NA|NA|TRBV7-3
CASSLWGAGELFF
TGTGCCAGCAGCTTATGGGGGGCCGGGGAGCTGTTTTTT
>TRBJ2-7|NA|TRBD2|TRBV9
CASSGGGEQYF
TGTGCCAGCAGCGGGGGGGGCGAGCAGTACTTC
>TRBJ1-1|NA|NA|TRBV5-6
CASSMSTEAFF
TGTGCCAGCAGCATGAGCACTGAAGCTTTCTTT
>TRBJ2-7|NA|TRBD2|TRBV5-1
CASSPSAGGTYEQYF
TGCGCCAGCAGCCCCTCGGCGGGGGGTACCTACGAGCAGTACTTC